This T cell receptor beta chain was profiled in a study of T cells expressing NK-cell markers. Points from the study as a whole: Certain NKG2C+ T cell clones were expanded, and their HCMV specificity remained unclear.

Of note for this clonotype: As yet, its antigen is unknown.

This CDR3 comprises 12 residues. CDR1 is DFQATT, CDR2 SNEGSKA, per germline (reference sequence). For TCR beta, cDNA was produced by 5'RACE template switching with UMIs. TCRdb reprocessed the 5' RACE reads and stores each CDR3 protein as one record, lacking DNA. The sample has hundreds of thousands of distinct CDR3 sequences, and its top ten clones hold more than 7%. The rearrangement links TRBV20-1 to TRBJ2-7. The sequenced material came from blood T cells: a sorted CD56 or NKG2C T cell subset, CD4+ or CD8+ T cells, or bulk PBMC T cells (not recorded which). The TCR originated in a woman between 18 and 70 years old in good health. The chain's CDR3 is CSATAGLYEQYF.